The present T cell receptor beta chain was sequenced within a study of shared clonotypes between healthy human individuals. Overall study context: The study used three CD4 naive, three CD4 memory, two CD8 naive and one CD8 memory plate per donor.

A word on this clone: Its antigen is currently unknown.

The run depth of the assay was deep. Per the original data handling: Filtering differed, since immunoSEQ gave only junction sequences and no quality scores. Profiled with immunoSEQ multiplex PCR; TCRdb holds only in-frame clones, not every one. That table supplies the V and J calls and clone size; D and trimming were determined from the DNA. The sample includes about 1.5 million clones, approximately 96% of them seen just once. With 4 bases removed from V and 8 bases from J, the gap between germline ends came to 19 bases. The V gene's germline CDR1 is SGDLS and CDR2 YYNGEE. This CDR3 spans 15 amino acids. Study-wide points: Generally, naive subsets came out with larger estimated richness than memory subsets.

This chain uses TRBV9 with TRBJ2-1, with D perhaps given as TRBD1 or TRBD2 (6 bases each). The receptor comes from a man in his thirties or forties in good health. The sequenced sample was naive CD4+ T cells sorted from blood. Noted subset: CD45RA+ positively selected. As DNA, the CDR3 is TGTGCCAGCAGCTGGGGGCCTAGCGAGGAATATGAGCAGTTCTTC. It translates to CASSWGPSEEYEQFF. Full variable domain (rest looked up from reference TRBV9 and TRBJ2-1): DSGVTQTPKHLITATGQRVTLRCSPRSGDLSVYWYQQSLDQGLQFLIQYYNGEERAKGNILERFSAQQFPDLHSELNLSSLELGDSALYFCASSWGPSEEYEQFFGPGTRLTVL.